This TCR beta chain is from a study of blood T cell repertoires in COVID-19. Study at large: T cells, B-cell-depleted T cells, or PBMCs supplied cDNA or gDNA.

Per the original methods: Counts of nucleated cells, estimated from reference gene primer amplification, were obtained. The method was immunoSEQ multiplex PCR; TCRdb's version includes in-frame clones alone and lacks a portion of them. D and trimming were read from the DNA, whereas the V and J calls and clone size are those reported in that table. The table has about 290,000 clones, roughly 90% seen once; the top ten hold roughly 0.96%. The CDR3 runs 13 residues. Trimming stripped 1 base from V and 6 bases from J, with 6 bases between. Sequences were obtained from peripheral blood. This receptor was taken from a woman aged 40 to 49 who had recovered from COVID-19. This rearrangement joins TRBV12-3 or TRBV12-4 to TRBJ2-2; D remains unclear. CDR3 sequence (DNA): TGTGCCAGCAGTTTAGGAGTTGCCGGGGAGCTGTTTTTT. Amino acids: CASSLGVAGELFF.